This TCR beta chain was found in a study of T cell repertoires in cytomegalovirus infection. Looking at the study overall: Recently identified HLA-C-restricted and well-studied HLA-B-restricted CMV epitopes were used. Evidence of both CMV infection and a matching HLA type came from public TCR beta signatures.

Study-level points and caveats: HLA-C-restricted TCR beta clonotypes specific for CMV led the ex vivo response. Cumulative public TCR beta family frequency identified carriers of CMV plus the relevant HLA.

TCRdb independently ran MiXCR on the reads; one entry per CDR3 protein. The data hold more than 300,000 distinct CDR3 sequences, with about a third observed a single time. V lost 7 bases, J lost 8 bases, and 17 bases lay in between. Germline V gene data show CDR1 as GTSNPN and CDR2 as SVGIG (reference sequence). The CDR3 is 12 residues long. The table lists this clonotype with many counts. Its antigen remains unidentified. The J gene is TRBJ1-1, the V gene TRBV30; D is unresolved. The receptor comes from a human donor in good health (CMV status not recorded). Some clones in this sample may be carry-over from other donors' samples. The sample was cultured PBMCs, taken from culture after CMV antigen stimulation. Written as DNA, the CDR3 is TGTGCCTACCGCCCCTTTGGTGGAGAAGCTTTCTTT. Translated, it gives CAYRPFGGEAFF.